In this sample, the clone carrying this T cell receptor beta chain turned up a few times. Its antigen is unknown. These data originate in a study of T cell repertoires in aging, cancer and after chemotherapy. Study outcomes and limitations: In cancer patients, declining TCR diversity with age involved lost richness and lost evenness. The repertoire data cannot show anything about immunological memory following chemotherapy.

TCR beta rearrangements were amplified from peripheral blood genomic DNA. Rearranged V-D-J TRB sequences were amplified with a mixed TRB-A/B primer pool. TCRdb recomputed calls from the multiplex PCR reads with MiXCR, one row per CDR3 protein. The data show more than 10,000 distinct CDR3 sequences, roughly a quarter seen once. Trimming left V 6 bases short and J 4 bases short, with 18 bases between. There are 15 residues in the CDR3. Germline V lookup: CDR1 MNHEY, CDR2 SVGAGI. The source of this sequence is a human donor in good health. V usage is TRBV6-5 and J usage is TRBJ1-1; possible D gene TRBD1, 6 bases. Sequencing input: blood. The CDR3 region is CASSPGVGVGTEAFF. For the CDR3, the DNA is TGTGCCAGCAGCCCAGGGGTAGGCGTGGGCACTGAAGCTTTCTTT.